Presented here are 13 T cell receptor beta chains from one specimen sequenced in a study of T cells in localized non-small cell lung cancer. Using immunoSEQ multiplex PCR, the repertoire was profiled, and TCRdb retains in-frame clones only, with some absent. The profile shows 61,000 or so clones, 86% of them singletons. The sample here was peripheral blood, taken before any cancer treatment. These receptors originate from a woman aged 40-70 years with stage I lung adenocarcinoma.

A single count supports this clone. J is TRBJ2-3 and V is TRBV7-9; 8 bases line up with TRBD2. CDR3 length: 14 amino acids. Germline V gene data show CDR1 as SEHNR and CDR2 as FQNEAQ (reference sequence). The V segment lost 7 bases and the J segment 3 bases; nucleotides outside the gene matches: 6. The CDR3 nucleotides are TGTGCCAGCACCAGAGCGGGGGAAACAGATACGCAGTATTTT. Its translation is CASTRAGETDTQYF.

J is TRBJ2-3 and V is TRBV9, with 9 bases matching TRBD2. Germline CDR1 and CDR2: SGDLS and YYNGEE. This CDR3 comprises 16 residues. V shed 4 bases, J shed 3 bases, and the junction held 9 bases outside the gene matches. The DNA for the CDR3 is TGTGCCAGCAGCAAGAGACGCGGGGGGGTGACAGATACGCAGTATTTT. Protein product: CASSKRRGGVTDTQYF.

The chain joins TRBV28 to TRBJ2-4, with 7 bases lining up with TRBD1. The V gene end was trimmed by 2 bases and the J gene end by 10 bases; junction bases not matched to a gene: 11. The CDR3 sequence is 15 residues long. Germline CDR1 is MDHEN and CDR2 is SYDVKM. The CDR3 loop is CASSLQRTGGSIQYF. The CDR3 DNA reads TGTGCCAGCAGTTTACAAAGGACAGGCGGGTCGATTCAGTACTTC.

The V and J genes are TRBV15 and TRBJ2-7, with TRBD1 identical over 7 bases. The CDR3 length is 17 residues. The V gene's germline CDR1 is LNHNV and CDR2 YYDKDF (reference sequence). V trimming: 1 base; J trimming: 3 bases; junction bases outside the gene matches: 12. In DNA form, the CDR3 reads TGTGCCACCAGCAGAGGGCCCCGAGAAGGGGGCGGCTACGAGCAGTACTTC. It yields the protein CATSRGPREGGGYEQYF.

Here the CDR3 reads CASSLDQGPYNEQFF. CDR3 sequence (DNA): TGTGCCAGCAGCTTAGACCAGGGGCCCTACAATGAGCAGTTCTTC. The chain is built from TRBV7-2 and TRBJ2-1, with D possibly matching TRBD1 (6 bases). V was shortened by 1 base and J by 2 bases, with 9 bases between the two germline ends. The germline CDR1 and CDR2 sequences are SGHTA and FQGNSA. The CDR3 contains 15 residues.

A single count supports this clone. For the CDR3, the DNA is TGTGCCAGCAGTGGACAGGAAAATCAGCCCCAGCATTTT. Protein sequence: CASSGQENQPQHF. J is TRBJ1-5 and V is TRBV2; D possibly corresponds to TRBD1 (6 bases). Germline-derived CDR1 and CDR2 are SNHLY and FYNNEI. The V and J ends lost 4 bases and 4 bases respectively, with 8 bases between them. The CDR3 has 13 amino acids.

V is TRBV6-1 and J is TRBJ2-7; D possibly corresponds to TRBD2 (5 bases). Trimming pared 0 bases from V and 1 base from J, leaving 7 bases between. The germline CDR1 and CDR2 sequences are MNHNS and SASEGT. This CDR3 contains 14 residues. This CDR3 is CASSEAGSSYEQYF. CDR3 nucleotides: TGTGCCAGCAGTGAAGCGGGGAGTTCCTACGAGCAGTACTTC.

This clone was recorded only once. V is TRBV18 and J is TRBJ2-7, with TRBD1 as a possible D gene (7 bases). The CDR3 covers 16 residues. Germline CDR1 reads KGHSH; CDR2 reads LQKENI. Trimming stripped 3 bases from V and 2 bases from J, with 17 bases between. This CDR3 reads CASSPMEGARAYEQYF. The CDR3 DNA reads as TGTGCCAGCTCACCCATGGAGGGGGCGCGGGCCTACGAGCAGTACTTC. Using reference TRBV18 and TRBJ2-7 for the parts outside the CDR3, the full variable domain is NAGVMQNPRHLVRRRGQEARLRCSPMKGHSHVYWYRQLPEEGLKFMVYLQKENIIDESGMPKERFSAEFPKEGPSILRIQQVVRGDSAAYFCASSPMEGARAYEQYFGPGTRLTVT.

The rearrangement uses TRBV6-1 and TRBJ1-2, with 8 bases matching TRBD1. This CDR3 region has 15 residues. CDR1 and CDR2 from the germline V gene are MNHNS and SASEGT. J gave up 8 bases and V 2 bases, and 10 bases lay outside the gene matches. CDR3: CASSEQGQGAGGYTF. In DNA form, the CDR3 reads TGTGCCAGCAGTGAACAGGGTCAGGGGGCAGGAGGCTACACCTTC.

The chain employs TRBV25-1 and TRBJ1-2, with 9 bases identical to TRBD1. The V gene's germline CDR1 is MGHDK and CDR2 SYGVNS. The V segment lost 7 bases and the J segment 1 base; nucleotides outside the gene matches: 4. The length of the CDR3 is 14 residues. The CDR3 bases are TGTGCCAGCAAGGGACAGGGAGTTAACTATGGCTACACCTTC. This gives the protein CASKGQGVNYGYTF.

The rearrangement joins TRBV30 to TRBJ1-5; the match to TRBD1 covers 7 bases. V was pared by 5 bases and J by 6 bases, with 7 bases of the junction left unmatched. The germline gives CDR1 GTSNPN, CDR2 SVGIG (reference sequence). The CDR3 extends over 13 amino acids. CDR3 sequence (DNA): TGTGCCTGGGAACAGGGGAGCGGTCAGCCCCAGCATTTT. It codes for CAWEQGSGQPQHF.

The CDR3 region has the DNA TGTGCCAGCAGCAAGACTAGCGGGGGGAACGGAGAGACCCAGTACTTC. This encodes CASSKTSGGNGETQYF. The genes are TRBV7-8 and TRBJ2-5; 13 nucleotides line up with TRBD2. CDR3 length: 16 residues. V lost 5 bases to trimming and J lost 4 bases; unmatched junction nucleotides: 7. The germline V gene encodes CDR1 SGHVS and CDR2 FQNEAQ.

V usage is TRBV30 and J usage is TRBJ1-2; 10 bases line up with TRBD1. This CDR3 is 14 amino acids long. V trimming: 4 bases; J trimming: 2 bases; junction bases outside the gene matches: 4. Looked up from germline, CDR1 is GTSNPN and CDR2 is SVGIG (reference sequence). The CDR3 region has the DNA TGTGCCTGGACTCGGGACAGGGGAAACTATGGCTACACCTTC. Translating it yields CAWTRDRGNYGYTF.